The 2 T cell receptor beta chains below all came from one sample that was sequenced in a study of T-cell memory formation after mild COVID-19. TCRdb processed the 5' RACE reads anew with MiXCR; each CDR3 protein has one entry. The sample has about 400,000 distinct CDR3 sequences, 20% to 30% seen once. Sequences were obtained from PBMCs or a T cell subset sorted from them (not recorded which). Receptors originate from an adult woman who had mild COVID-19 (a few samples of this study predate the infection). Cell type and time point are not known.

The chain links TRBV25-1 to TRBJ1-2; D is unresolved. V dropped 2 bases and J dropped 6 bases, with 10 bases sitting between them. The V gene's germline CDR1 is MGHDK and CDR2 SYGVNS. The CDR3 length is 13 residues. Here the CDR3 reads CASSETGRDGYTF. As DNA, the CDR3 is TGTGCCAGCAGTGAAACGGGTAGAGATGGCTACACCTTC.

This clonotype was observed a few times. The chain couples TRBV7-9 to TRBJ2-1; D is ambiguous. The germline V gene encodes CDR1 SEHNR and CDR2 FQNEAQ (reference sequence). Deletions cut 5 bases from V and 6 bases from J, with 23 bases between. This CDR3 spans 17 amino acids. DNA of the CDR3: TGTGCCAGCAGCCCCGTAGGGCGCCGGGCCTATGGCAATGAGCAGTTCTTC. This codes for CASSPVGRRAYGNEQFF.